The 26 T cell receptor beta chains given below trace back to one sample, sequenced in a study of post-analysis software for immune sequencing data. Study-level points and caveats: A handful of TRBV segments appeared more often in patients than in controls, and TRBV5-6, TRBV5-1 and TRBV20-1 were among these.

Prepared TCR beta cDNA libraries contained unique molecular identifiers. TCRdb re-called the PCR reads through MiXCR, storing one row per CDR3 protein. The sample shows under 900,000 distinct CDR3 sequences, about 57% of them seen only once. Their cognate antigens are unknown. Material for sequencing was blood. The receptors stem from a girl aged 5-17 years with multiple sclerosis.

This clonotype has just a few counts. V usage is TRBV9 and J usage is TRBJ2-5; D is possibly TRBD2 (7 bases). Deletions cut 3 bases from V and 2 bases from J, with 11 bases between. CDR3 length: 14 residues. Germline CDR1 is SGDLS and CDR2 is YYNGEE. CDR3: CASSGSGTQETQYF. The CDR3 DNA sequence: TGTGCCAGCAGCGGAAGCGGGACACAAGAGACCCAGTACTTC.

The chain is built from TRBV11-2 and TRBJ2-1; a possible D gene is TRBD2 (5 bases). The CDR3 is 14 residues long. Trimming stripped 0 bases from V and 8 bases from J, with 11 bases between. Germline V gene lookup returns CDR1 SGHAT and CDR2 FQNNGV. In DNA form, the CDR3 reads TGTGCCAGCAGCTTAGAGTTGGGCGGGTATGAGCAGTTCTTC. The encoded protein is CASSLELGGYEQFF.

The chain is built from TRBV10-3 and TRBJ2-1; D not resolved. Germline CDR1 and CDR2: ENHRY and SYGVKD. The CDR3 contains 14 residues. The V end lost 0 bases, the J end lost 5 bases, and 8 bases lay between the germline ends. This CDR3 reads CAISESADNNEQFF. CDR3 DNA sequence: TGTGCCATCAGTGAGTCGGCAGACAACAATGAGCAGTTCTTC.

V usage is TRBV4-2 and J usage is TRBJ2-5; the D gene is possibly TRBD2 (5 bases). Germline loops: CDR1 LGHNA, CDR2 YNFKEQ. Trimming stripped 1 base from V and 4 bases from J, with 16 bases between. This CDR3 region has 16 residues. The CDR3 reads CASSQAPQEDSETQYF. CDR3 DNA: TGTGCCAGCAGCCAAGCGCCGCAGGAGGATTCAGAGACCCAGTACTTC.

This clonotype was seen once. CDR3 DNA sequence: TGCGCCAGCAGCCAATTCATGGGGGCGATCCCATACGAGCAGTACTTC. It translates to CASSQFMGAIPYEQYF. The rearrangement links TRBV4-1 to TRBJ2-7, with D perhaps matching TRBD1 (6 bases). Trimming took off 2 bases at V and 4 bases at J, with 18 bases between the two ends. The CDR3 extends over 16 amino acids. Germline CDR1 and CDR2: MGHRA and YSYEKL.

This clonotype was counted only a few times. The CDR3 sequence is CASRQGGSNQPQHF. The CDR3 DNA sequence: TGTGCCAGCAGACAGGGTGGAAGCAATCAGCCCCAGCATTTT. The genes are TRBV6-2 or TRBV6-3 and TRBJ1-5; TRBD1 is a possible D gene (6 bases). The V end lost 6 bases, the J end lost 1 base, and 10 bases lay between the germline ends. Per the germline V gene, CDR1 is MNHEY and CDR2 is SVGEGT. The CDR3 has 14 residues.

This clonotype was found a few times. This chain connects TRBV2 to TRBJ2-7; 8 bases line up with TRBD1. The CDR3 length is 16 residues. The J segment lost 0 bases and the V segment lost 6 bases, leaving 10 bases of the junction unmatched. Germline CDR1 and CDR2: SNHLY and FYNNEI. This CDR3 reads CASSTKRTGSSYEQYF. The CDR3 coding sequence is TGTGCCAGCAGCACAAAAAGGACAGGGTCCTCCTACGAGCAGTACTTC. Using reference TRBV2 and TRBJ2-7 for the parts outside the CDR3, the full variable domain is EPEVTQTPSHQVTQMGQEVILRCVPISNHLYFYWYRQILGQKVEFLVSFYNNEISEKSEIFDDQFSVERPDGSNFTLKIRSTKLEDSAMYFCASSTKRTGSSYEQYFGPGTRLTVT.

This sequence joins TRBV18 and TRBJ1-6, with D tentatively TRBD1 (6 bases). The ends were cut back, 3 bases at V and 8 bases at J, with 8 bases in the middle. Germline loops: CDR1 KGHSH, CDR2 LQKENI. The CDR3 has 13 residues. The CDR3 spells CASSPRTDSPLHF. The CDR3, as DNA: TGTGCCAGCTCACCTCGGACAGATTCACCCCTCCACTTT.

The chain carries TRBV20-1 and TRBJ2-5; 10 nucleotides agree with TRBD2. The CDR3 spans 14 residues. The ends lost 0 bases at V and 7 bases at J; junction bases unmatched: 5. Germline CDR1 is DFQATT and CDR2 is SNEGSKA (reference sequence). The CDR3 region is CSARDLAGVMTQYF. CDR3 bases: TGCAGTGCTAGAGATCTAGCGGGGGTAATGACCCAGTACTTC.

The chain joins TRBV5-1 to TRBJ2-1, with 16 bases aligning to TRBD2. This CDR3 is built from 17 residues. V was clipped by 5 bases and J by 7 bases; unmatched bases: 9. Germline V CDR1 and CDR2: SGHRS, YFSETQ. CDR3 in DNA: TGCGCCAGCAGTCCGGGACTAGCGGGAGGGAATTGGAATGAGCAGTTCTTC. Protein: CASSPGLAGGNWNEQFF.

This chain uses TRBV27 with TRBJ2-4; D might be TRBD1 or TRBD2, each matching 5 bases. Matching the DNA end better, TRBJ2-7 makes the J call doubtful. The CDR3 consists of 13 residues. Germline V gene sequence: CDR1 MNHEY, CDR2 SMNVEV (reference sequence). The CDR3 region has the DNA TGTGCCAGCAGCAGGGAGTGGACCTACGAGCAGTACTTC. This codes for CASSREWTYEQYF.

The V call is TRBV5-1, the J call TRBJ1-1; D gene uncertain. Germline V gene data show CDR1 as SGHRS and CDR2 as YFSETQ. V was cut by 3 bases and J by 1 base, with 10 bases left in between. The CDR3 sequence is 14 residues long. DNA for the CDR3: TGCGCCAGCAGCTCGGGCTTGGGGAACACTGAAGCTTTCTTT. Translated, it gives CASSSGLGNTEAFF.

The CDR3 nucleotides read TGCGCCAGCAGCAGTAACACAGGGCAAGAGACCCAGTACTTC. This gives the protein CASSSNTGQETQYF. This chain connects TRBV5-1 to TRBJ2-5; a weak D match, TRBD1 (6 bases). V gave up 4 bases and J gave up 2 bases, with 12 bases separating them. CDR1 and CDR2 from the germline V gene are SGHRS and YFSETQ. The CDR3 has 14 amino acids. The whole variable domain, filled in from reference TRBV5-1 and TRBJ2-5, reads KAGVTQTPRYLIKTRGQQVTLSCSPISGHRSVSWYQQTPGQGLQFLFEYFSETQRNKGNFPGRFSGRQFSNSRSEMNVSTLELGDSALYLCASSSNTGQETQYFGPGTRLLVL.

The rearrangement joins TRBV20-1 to TRBJ2-7; 8 bases align to TRBD2. This CDR3 has 17 residues. CDR1 and CDR2 (germline): DFQATT, SNEGSKA (reference sequence). V was clipped by 0 bases and J by 0 bases; unmatched bases: 10. Here the CDR3 DNA reads TGCAGTGCTAGAGAAAGCCCACTAGCGGCCTCCTCCTACGAGCAGTACTTC. Amino acid sequence: CSARESPLAASSYEQYF.

The rearrangement uses TRBV12-3 or TRBV12-4 and TRBJ2-1, with D unclear. The CDR3 spans 15 residues. The V gene lost 5 bases and the J gene lost 7 bases, with 18 bases spanning the gap. The CDR3 region is CASSVLDSWANEQFF. The CDR3 coding sequence is TGTGCCAGCAGTGTCCTCGACTCCTGGGCAAATGAGCAGTTCTTC.

Worth noting for this clonotype: Relative to the germline gene, one junction end is altered; a read error may explain this. The CDR3 is CTSSSGQGLQTQYF. The CDR3 DNA is TGTACCAGCAGCTCGGGACAGGGTCTACAGACCCAGTACTTC. The chain carries TRBV7-9 and TRBJ2-4; TRBD1 matches 9 bases. The tail of the sequence fits TRBJ2-5 better, so the J call may be wrong. CDR3 length equals 14 residues. Germline CDR1 reads SEHNR; CDR2 reads FQNEAQ (reference sequence).

This clonotype was counted between two and nine times. V usage is TRBV29-1 and J usage is TRBJ2-1; the match to TRBD2 covers 7 bases. Looked up from germline, CDR1 is SQVTM and CDR2 is ANQGSEA. The CDR3 length is 14 residues. The junction had 8 bases not matched to a gene; V was cut back by 4 bases and J by 5 bases. The chain's CDR3 is CSVGPRAGDNEQFF. In DNA, the CDR3 is TGCAGCGTTGGTCCTCGGGCGGGAGACAATGAGCAGTTCTTC.

This clonotype has more than one count but fewer than ten. The chain is built from TRBV4-1 and TRBJ2-7; possible D gene TRBD1, 5 bases. Between the trimmed V and J ends, which lost 0 bases and 0 bases, there was a span of 6 bases. The CDR3 totals 14 residues. Germline assignment: CDR1 MGHRA and CDR2 YSYEKL. As DNA, the CDR3 is TGCGCCAGCAGCCAAGATGACAGCTCCTACGAGCAGTACTTC. Amino acid sequence: CASSQDDSSYEQYF.

This clonotype was seen more than once but under ten times. In DNA form, the CDR3 reads TGCGCCAGCAGCTTGGACGGGGACCTTATCACAGATACGCAGTATTTT. This translates into CASSLDGDLITDTQYF. This sequence joins TRBV5-1 and TRBJ2-3, with D perhaps matching TRBD1 or TRBD2 (5 bases each). Trimming cost V 0 bases and J 2 bases, with 13 bases left between them. The CDR3 is 16 amino acids. Looked up from germline, CDR1 is SGHRS and CDR2 is YFSETQ.

This clonotype was found once. This chain joins TRBV9 and TRBJ2-3, with 8 bases that match TRBD2. This CDR3 comprises 16 residues. V trimming: 4 bases; J trimming: 1 base; junction bases outside the gene matches: 8. CDR1 SGDLS and CDR2 YYNGEE come from the germline V gene. The DNA for the CDR3 is TGTGCCAGCAGCTCACTACTAGCGGCTCGCACAGATACGCAGTATTTT. Its translation is CASSSLLAARTDTQYF.

V usage is TRBV29-1 and J usage is TRBJ2-7; 11 bases fit TRBD2. Germline-derived CDR1 and CDR2 are SQVTM and ANQGSEA. The V segment lost 4 bases and the J segment 7 bases; nucleotides outside the gene matches: 9. This CDR3 is 14 amino acids long. In nucleotides, the CDR3 is TGCAGCGTTGTTCGGACTAGCGGGTGCAATGAGCAGTACTTC. It codes for CSVVRTSGCNEQYF.

This chain joins TRBV20-1 and TRBJ2-1, with 13 positions matching TRBD2. This CDR3 is 14 amino acids long. Germline V gene sequence: CDR1 DFQATT, CDR2 SNEGSKA (reference sequence). With 6 bases clipped from V and 7 bases from J, the junction kept 6 bases outside the gene matches. The CDR3 DNA reads as TGCAGTGCCAAGGGACTAGCGGGACGGAATGAGCAGTTCTTC. This translates into CSAKGLAGRNEQFF.

The V gene is TRBV27, the J gene TRBJ2-1, with unresolved D. The CDR3 totals 17 residues. Per the germline V gene, CDR1 is MNHEY and CDR2 is SMNVEV (reference sequence). With 5 bases removed from V and 5 bases from J, the gap between germline ends came to 22 bases. DNA of the CDR3: TGTGCCAGCAGTCCAATTATTCCACTTGAGCCGAACAATGAGCAGTTCTTC. Its translation is CASSPIIPLEPNNEQFF.

The chain is built from TRBV20-1 and TRBJ2-1, with 11 bases matching TRBD2. This CDR3 is 17 amino acids long. V lost 5 bases and J lost 0; bases outside the gene matches: 9. In germline, CDR1 is DFQATT, CDR2 SNEGSKA (reference sequence). CDR3 sequence (DNA): TGCAGTGCTTCCGGGACTAGCGGCCTGAGCTCCTACAATGAGCAGTTCTTC. Amino acid sequence: CSASGTSGLSSYNEQFF.

The count of this clonotype is one. The rearrangement joins TRBV7-2 to TRBJ2-1, with D maybe TRBD2 (5 bases). CDR3 length equals 17 residues. CDR1 and CDR2 (germline): SGHTA, FQGNSA. V was shortened by 2 bases and J by 6 bases, with 20 bases between the two germline ends. DNA for the CDR3: TGTGCCAGCAGCTTATTCCCTCAGAGGGCTAAATCCAATGAGCAGTTCTTC. Translated: CASSLFPQRAKSNEQFF. Together with reference TRBV7-2 and TRBJ2-1, the CDR3 gives the full variable domain: GAGVSQSPSNKVTEKGKDVELRCDPISGHTALYWYRQSLGQGLEFLIYFQGNSAPDKSGLPSDRFSAERTGGSVSTLTIQRTQQEDSAVYLCASSLFPQRAKSNEQFFGPGTRLTVL.

There are a few counts of this clonotype. The chain links TRBV29-1 to TRBJ1-2; TRBD1 matches at 11 bases. CDR3 length: 13 amino acids. Germline values: CDR1 SQVTM, CDR2 ANQGSEA. The ends lost 3 bases at V and 7 bases at J; junction bases unmatched: 4. The DNA of the CDR3 is TGCAGCGTTGATGGACAGGGGGCGCCTGGCTACACCTTC. This codes for CSVDGQGAPGYTF.